This T cell receptor beta chain comes out of a study of cytomegalovirus exposure and HLA in healthy donors (TCRdb year 2017). About the investigation overall: A later analysis indicated that the 130 or so validation repertoires were generated on the platform also employed for the approximately 700 repertoires of the first cohort. To predict cytomegalovirus infection status, the study combined high-throughput TCR immunosequencing, statistical association of individual TCRs with disease status, and machine learning. A separate validation cohort of some 130 different subjects was used in addition to the roughly 620-subject first cohort. The aim of the study was to test whether cataloging public T cell receptors could identify signatures of past pathogen exposure.

This clone appeared once. This clone's antigen is unknown. No clone much larger than this one lies a single base away; base qualities are absent. The study at large found these results: All 120 or so repertoires were used to score co-occurrence in the validation cohort in a later analysis, because that analysis had no HLA typing for the cohort. In the study, about 150 TCR beta chains were listed as associated with cytomegalovirus. A few of the identified cytomegalovirus-associated TCR beta chains were confirmed in vitro to be specific for cytomegalovirus antigens. Most TCR sequences were seen in very few donors, while some public TCRs were found in many individuals. The classifier was reported to diagnose cytomegalovirus status with high specificity and sensitivity in both the original cohort and the validation cohort. It was suggested by the authors that the approach could potentially be generalized to other disease states and immunological phenotypes. A later analysis found that TCRs clustered in the first cohort also tended to co-occur in the roughly 120 validation repertoires, with approximately 95% of cluster scores above 0.

V is shortened by 3 bases, J by 6 bases, and the region joining them spans 14 bases. CDR1 and CDR2 are drawn from the germline V gene: MDHEN, SYDVKM. From cysteine to phenylalanine, the CDR3 is 14 amino acids long. Just CDR3 DNA is preserved here, 42 bases in frame from base 1. The donors belonged to the validation cohort of over a hundred subjects, which was separate from the approximately 660-subject first cohort. To prepare the library, the immunoSEQ multiplex PCR assay was applied. Per the source publication's procedure: A statistical classification framework was built to diagnose cytomegalovirus status from the catalog of TCR beta chain sequences. Here the immuneACCESS table is served through TCRdb, limited to in-frame sequences with V and J called. Missing clones are a known gap in these copies; in checked studies unresolved V genes cover under half, and the rest lacks a known reason. The DNA gave D and trimming, while V, J and clone size come from that table. This sample is represented by about 180,000 clones; around 85% of them were singletons. The ten largest clones represent more than 15% of the sample.

The rearranged segments are TRBV28 and TRBJ1-1; TRBD1 might be the D gene, on 5 matching bases. This clonotype was sampled from a man between 18 and 35 years old in good health and CMV-seropositive. The specimen was PBMCs. The DNA reads TGTGCCAGCAGTTTTCGGGGGAGACACGCTGAAGCTTTCTTT. The encoded protein is CASSFRGRHAEAFF. Supplemented by the reference TRBV28 and TRBJ1-1 proteins around the CDR3, the complete variable domain is DVKVTQSSRYLVKRTGEKVFLECVQDMDHENMFWYRQDPGLGLRLIYFSYDVKMKEKGDIPEGYSVSREKKERFSLILESASTNQTSMYLCASSFRGRHAEAFFGQGTRLTVV.